Shown below are 14 T cell receptor beta chains from a single sample sequenced in a study of blood T cell repertoires in COVID-19 (dated by TCRdb to the early 2020s). Libraries were prepared through the immunoSEQ multiplex PCR assay. Entries here come from immuneACCESS through TCRdb and include only in-frame sequences with V and J called. Some clones fail to appear in such tables; in the studies checked, an unresolved V gene covers under half of the shortfall, and the cause of the remainder is unknown. The sample contains roughly 56,000 clones, 70% to 90% of them found a single time. Of the sample, 5.3% falls within the top ten clones. Sequencing was performed on peripheral blood. The receptors were gathered from a man between 65 and 80 years old with acute or convalescent COVID-19.

The rearrangement uses TRBV28 and TRBJ2-5; a possible D gene is TRBD2 (6 bases). In germline, CDR1 is MDHEN, CDR2 SYDVKM. V was cut by 8 bases and J by 5 bases, with 21 bases left in between. The CDR3 sequence is 15 residues long. The CDR3 sequence: CASDDAGREWETQYF. CDR3 nucleotides: TGTGCCAGCGATGATGCGGGGCGCGAGTGGGAGACCCAGTACTTC.

The rearrangement links TRBV5-1 to TRBJ1-2; TRBD1 is a possible D gene (5 bases). Trimming pared 2 bases from V and 3 bases from J, leaving 8 bases between. The CDR3 is made up of 13 amino acids. Germline values: CDR1 SGHRS, CDR2 YFSETQ. The CDR3 here is CASSFTQDYGYTF. CDR3 in DNA: TGCGCCAGCAGCTTCACACAGGACTATGGCTACACCTTC. Using reference TRBV5-1 and TRBJ1-2 for the parts outside the CDR3, the full variable domain is KAGVTQTPRYLIKTRGQQVTLSCSPISGHRSVSWYQQTPGQGLQFLFEYFSETQRNKGNFPGRFSGRQFSNSRSEMNVSTLELGDSALYLCASSFTQDYGYTFGSGTRLTVV.

This clone was found once. The rearrangement links TRBV15 to TRBJ1-6; D possibly corresponds to TRBD1 (5 bases). This CDR3 has 15 residues. The V gene's germline CDR1 is LNHNV and CDR2 YYDKDF (reference sequence). V lost 0 bases and J lost 4, with 7 bases in between. CDR3 DNA sequence: TGTGCCACCAGCAGAGAGCAGGGTTATAATTCACCCCTCCACTTT. It yields the protein CATSREQGYNSPLHF.

The chain combines TRBV6-1 with TRBJ1-4, with TRBD1 matching over 7 bases. The CDR3 has 15 residues. The J segment lost 10 bases and the V segment lost 1 base, leaving 9 bases of the junction unmatched. Germline V gene sequence: CDR1 MNHNS, CDR2 SASEGT. The DNA for the CDR3 is TGTGCCAGCAGTGAAGTCACAGGGGTGTGGGGAAAACTGTTTTTT. It encodes CASSEVTGVWGKLFF.

This chain connects TRBV5-1 to TRBJ1-5, with TRBD1 matching 8 bases. CDR1 and CDR2 from the germline V gene are SGHRS and YFSETQ. Trimming cost V 10 bases and J 2 bases; bases outside gene matches: 14. The CDR3 length is 16 residues. CDR3 region: CAPEEDRGVRNQPQHF. The CDR3 region has the DNA TGCGCCCCGGAGGAAGACAGGGGCGTTCGCAATCAGCCCCAGCATTTT.

The chain employs TRBV3-1 (or the pseudogene TRBV3-2) and TRBJ1-1; possibly TRBD1 for D (5 bases). Germline loops: CDR1 LGHDT, CDR2 YNNKEL (reference sequence). This CDR3 has 15 amino acids. Trimming removed 4 bases at V and 10 bases at J, with 22 bases between. Here the CDR3 DNA reads TGTGCCAGCAGCCCAGAAGGCAGGGAGGCGGGAGGAGCTTTCTTT. It codes for CASSPEGREAGGAFF.

The count of this clone is one. This chain links TRBV7-6 with TRBJ2-5; 9 positions agree with TRBD2. Unmatched junction bases numbered 9, after V lost 2 bases and J lost 5 bases. CDR3 size: 16 residues. In germline, CDR1 is SGHVS, CDR2 FNYEAQ. CDR3 in amino acids: CASSLNLGLAEETQYF. CDR3 sequence (DNA): TGTGCCAGCAGCTTAAACCTGGGACTAGCCGAGGAGACCCAGTACTTC.

The CDR3: CASSYLGHQYQETQYF. For the CDR3, the DNA is TGCGCCAGCAGCTACCTTGGACATCAGTACCAAGAGACCCAGTACTTC. The chain links TRBV5-1 to TRBJ2-5; perhaps TRBD1 as D (5 bases). The V and J ends lost 3 bases and 0 bases respectively, with 15 bases between them. CDR1 is SGHRS, CDR2 YFSETQ, per germline. The CDR3 covers 16 residues.

The chain uses TRBV28 and TRBJ2-3; a possible D gene is TRBD2 (5 bases). Trimming pared 3 bases from V and 3 bases from J, leaving 10 bases between. CDR1 is MDHEN and CDR2 is SYDVKM in the germline V gene. This CDR3 contains 14 residues. This CDR3 is CASSFRGTTDTQYF. The CDR3 region has the DNA TGTGCCAGCAGTTTTCGGGGTACGACAGATACGCAGTATTTT. Supplemented by reference TRBV28 and TRBJ2-3, the full variable domain reads DVKVTQSSRYLVKRTGEKVFLECVQDMDHENMFWYRQDPGLGLRLIYFSYDVKMKEKGDIPEGYSVSREKKERFSLILESASTNQTSMYLCASSFRGTTDTQYFGPGTRLTVL.

The V and J genes are TRBV5-4 and TRBJ2-6, with a possible D match to TRBD1 (5 bases). The CDR3 loop spans 17 amino acids. Germline V gene lookup returns CDR1 SGHNT and CDR2 YYREEE (reference sequence). V lost 3 bases to trimming and J lost 0 bases, with 13 bases between them. CDR3 nucleotides: TGTGCCAGCAGCTCCCTCAGGGCGAGCTCTGGGGCCAACGTCCTGACTTTC. It encodes CASSSLRASSGANVLTF.

The CDR3 DNA sequence: TGCGCCAGCAGCTTGGTCGAGCGGGGGGTGGAGCAGTACTTC. Protein product: CASSLVERGVEQYF. J is TRBJ2-7 and V is TRBV5-1, with 9 bases that match TRBD2. This CDR3 comprises 14 residues. V lost 0 bases, J lost 7 bases, and 5 bases stayed unmatched. Germline V gene sequence: CDR1 SGHRS, CDR2 YFSETQ.

The table lists this clone with a few counts. The J gene is TRBJ2-5, the V gene TRBV5-1, with D tentatively TRBD2 (6 bases). The germline V gene has CDR1 SGHRS and CDR2 YFSETQ. The CDR3 totals 15 residues. With 0 bases removed from V and 0 bases from J, the gap between germline ends came to 9 bases. The CDR3 DNA sequence: TGCGCCAGCAGCTTGGTAGCGGCGTACCAAGAGACCCAGTACTTC. Translated, it gives CASSLVAAYQETQYF.

This clone showed up just a few times. This chain links TRBV6-5 with TRBJ1-3; 8 bases are shared with TRBD1. The CDR3 is 15 amino acids. The V gene's germline CDR1 is MNHEY and CDR2 SVGAGI. With 6 bases clipped from V and 8 bases from J, the junction kept 12 bases outside the gene matches. CDR3 bases: TGTGCCAGCAGCCTTCTTGGACAGGGCTGGGACACCATATATTTT. Translated, it gives CASSLLGQGWDTIYF.

This chain connects TRBV18 to TRBJ2-7; 8 bases align to TRBD1. The germline V gene has CDR1 KGHSH and CDR2 LQKENI. The CDR3 extends over 14 amino acids. Germline trimming cut 3 bases from V and 0 bases from J; bases unmatched to any gene: 1. In nucleotides, the CDR3 is TGTGCCAGCTCACCGGACAGGGCCTCCTACGAGCAGTACTTC. Translation: CASSPDRASYEQYF.